The 29 T cell receptor beta chains presented below share a single source sample, sequenced in a study of CD4 T cells in relation to SARS-CoV-2 and coronaviruses. Before the COVID-19 pandemic, during about 2011-2019, CD4+ T cells were taken from unexposed donors. Clones were read by immunoSEQ multiplex PCR, and TCRdb kept only the in-frame ones, dropping some. The sample contains about 59,000 clones, 80% to 90% of which appear only once. The sample taken for sequencing was memory CD4+ T cells from PBMCs. The receptors originated from a human donor in good health.

CDR3 region: CASTQQGPGANVLTF. DNA of the CDR3: TGTGCCAGTACCCAACAGGGACCTGGGGCCAACGTCCTGACTTTC. This chain links TRBV19 with TRBJ2-6; tentatively, D is TRBD1 (6 bases). This CDR3 has 15 residues. The germline V gene has CDR1 LNHDA and CDR2 SQIVND (reference sequence). The V gene lost 7 bases and the J gene lost 2 bases, with 12 bases spanning the gap.

The chain employs TRBV7-2 and TRBJ2-3; the match to TRBD2 covers 7 bases. Germline V gene sequence: CDR1 SGHTA, CDR2 FQGNSA. The CDR3 has 14 amino acids. V lost 5 bases to trimming and J lost 5 bases; unmatched junction nucleotides: 7. The CDR3 loop reads CASSLKAGRDTQYF. CDR3 coding DNA: TGTGCCAGCAGCCTGAAAGCGGGACGAGATACGCAGTATTTT.

This clone was observed a single time. The chain joins TRBV7-3 to TRBJ1-1; possibly TRBD1 for D (6 bases). CDR1 is SGHTA and CDR2 is FQGTGA in the germline V gene. The CDR3 has 16 amino acids. The germline V and J ends were trimmed by 2 bases and 4 bases, with 17 bases remaining between them. The CDR3 sequence is CASSLGGQRGITEAFF. As DNA, the CDR3 is TGTGCCAGCAGCTTAGGCGGACAGCGGGGGATCACTGAAGCTTTCTTT.

Remarks on this clone: Other DNA sequences within the sample encode an identical CDR3. The chain is built from TRBV12-3 or TRBV12-4 and TRBJ1-5; D is undetermined. The CDR3 runs to 13 residues. V was clipped by 3 bases and J by 4 bases, with 7 bases between them. This CDR3 reads CASSFGGNQPQHF. In DNA, the CDR3 is TGTGCCAGCAGTTTTGGTGGAAATCAGCCCCAGCATTTT.

CDR3 loop: CASSETGTGVEKLFF. The CDR3 bases are TGTGCCAGCAGTGAGACCGGGACAGGGGTTGAAAAACTGTTTTTT. The gene calls are TRBV6-1 and TRBJ1-4, with TRBD1 matching over 10 bases. Germline-derived CDR1 and CDR2 are MNHNS and SASEGT. The CDR3 consists of 15 residues. V was clipped by 3 bases and J by 7 bases; unmatched bases: 5.

This sequence joins TRBV2 and TRBJ2-1, with D uncertain. Per the germline V gene, CDR1 is SNHLY and CDR2 is FYNNEI. Deletions cut 6 bases from V and 9 bases from J, with 12 bases between. The CDR3 sequence is 12 residues long. The chain's CDR3 is CASRPTGTEQFF. CDR3 nucleotide sequence: TGTGCCAGCAGACCCACGGGCACTGAGCAGTTCTTC.

The chain has TRBV27 and TRBJ2-5; 8 nucleotides match TRBD1. In germline, CDR1 is MNHEY, CDR2 SMNVEV (reference sequence). Unmatched junction bases numbered 9, after V lost 1 base and J lost 5 bases. CDR3 length: 16 amino acids. The DNA for the CDR3 is TGTGCCAGCAGTTTATATAGGACAGGGATTTTGGAGACCCAGTACTTC. Its translation: CASSLYRTGILETQYF.

This rearrangement joins TRBV11-3 to TRBJ2-3; D is uncertain. Per the germline V gene, CDR1 is SGHNT and CDR2 is YENEEA. The CDR3 consists of 17 residues. Trimming stripped 2 bases from V and 1 base from J, with 16 bases between. The CDR3 protein is CASSLTVPGFGTDTQYF. The CDR3 nucleotides are TGTGCCAGCAGCTTAACCGTCCCAGGATTTGGCACAGATACGCAGTATTTT.

This chain uses TRBV27 with TRBJ2-3, with 10 bases lining up with TRBD2. CDR3 length: 16 amino acids. V gave up 6 bases and J gave up 0 bases; unmatched junction bases: 6. Germline-derived CDR1 and CDR2 are MNHEY and SMNVEV (reference sequence). CDR3 nucleotides: TGTGCCAGCAGGCGAGGACTAGCGGTTAGCACAGATACGCAGTATTTT. Translating it yields CASRRGLAVSTDTQYF.

The genes are TRBV5-1 and TRBJ2-7; D possibly corresponds to TRBD1 (5 bases). The CDR3 runs to 13 residues. CDR1 is SGHRS and CDR2 is YFSETQ in the germline V gene. Trimming pared 4 bases from V and 3 bases from J, leaving 11 bases between. The DNA for the CDR3 is TGCGCCAGCAGCGACCAGGGTTTCTACGAGCAGTACTTC. Translation: CASSDQGFYEQYF.

This chain links TRBV5-5 with TRBJ1-4; unclear D gene. Trimming stripped 0 bases from V and 13 bases from J, with 10 bases between. The CDR3 spans 12 residues. Germline V lookup: CDR1 SGHKS, CDR2 YYEKEE (reference sequence). The CDR3 here is CASSLAVDGLFF. As DNA, the CDR3 is TGTGCCAGCAGCTTGGCTGTGGATGGACTGTTTTTT.

The chain's CDR3 is CASSQVPTSGRGETQYF. CDR3 DNA sequence: TGCGCCAGCAGCCAGGTCCCGACTAGCGGGAGGGGAGAGACCCAGTACTTC. The chain couples TRBV4-1 to TRBJ2-5; 14 bases match TRBD2. The ends lost 3 bases at V and 4 bases at J; junction bases unmatched: 7. Germline loops: CDR1 MGHRA, CDR2 YSYEKL. The CDR3 loop spans 17 amino acids.

By share of the sample, this clone is medium-sized. The chain has TRBV27 and TRBJ2-7; TRBD2 might be the D (5 bases). This CDR3 contains 15 residues. The V and J ends lost 3 bases and 0 bases respectively, with 12 bases between them. The V gene's germline CDR1 is MNHEY and CDR2 SMNVEV (reference sequence). CDR3 DNA sequence: TGTGCCAGCAGTTTCGGGATAAGGTACTCCTACGAGCAGTACTTC. Translated, it gives CASSFGIRYSYEQYF.

V and J are TRBV25-1 and TRBJ1-4, with D possibly being TRBD1 (5 bases). CDR1 and CDR2 (germline): MGHDK, SYGVNS. The CDR3 has 16 residues. Trimming stripped 2 bases from V and 8 bases from J, with 18 bases between. The chain's CDR3 is CASSEAGRQGHEKLFF. CDR3 in DNA: TGTGCCAGCAGTGAAGCAGGACGGCAGGGCCACGAAAAACTGTTTTTT.

The chain carries TRBV27 and TRBJ2-3; TRBD2 matches at 11 bases. The CDR3 is 22 amino acids. Germline CDR1 MNHEY, CDR2 SMNVEV (reference sequence). The V and J ends lost 1 base and 3 bases, in that order; junction bases with no gene match: 21. The CDR3 nucleotides read TGTGCCAGCAGTTTATTCAGGAGGACTAGCGGGCTTCGGGACCGCCCTACAGATACGCAGTATTTT. Translation gives CASSLFRRTSGLRDRPTDTQYF.

The V gene is TRBV5-1, the J gene TRBJ2-2, with TRBD1 matching 7 bases. Unmatched junction bases numbered 6, after V lost 2 bases and J lost 2 bases. Germline loops: CDR1 SGHRS, CDR2 YFSETQ. The CDR3 runs to 16 residues. The CDR3 coding sequence is TGCGCCAGCAGCTTCTTAGGGACAGCTAACACCGGGGAGCTGTTTTTT. Encoded protein: CASSFLGTANTGELFF.

V usage is TRBV5-1 and J usage is TRBJ1-2; D is ambiguous. From germline, CDR1 is SGHRS and CDR2 YFSETQ. The CDR3 is 15 amino acids. V lost 4 bases, J lost 0 bases, and 13 bases lay in between. CDR3 coding DNA: TGCGCCAGCAGCCGGACCCCAGCGGCTAACTATGGCTACACCTTC. This sequence encodes CASSRTPAANYGYTF.

This sequence joins TRBV28 and TRBJ2-2, with D unclear. Trimming removed 8 bases at V and 1 base at J, with 14 bases between. Germline-derived CDR1 and CDR2 are MDHEN and SYDVKM. The CDR3 is 15 amino acids. CDR3 nucleotides: TGTGCCAGCGGCACAGACGTTCGGAACACCGGGGAGCTGTTTTTT. This encodes CASGTDVRNTGELFF. The variable domain in full, completed from reference TRBV28 and TRBJ2-2, reads DVKVTQSSRYLVKRTGEKVFLECVQDMDHENMFWYRQDPGLGLRLIYFSYDVKMKEKGDIPEGYSVSREKKERFSLILESASTNQTSMYLCASGTDVRNTGELFFGEGSRLTVL.

V and J are TRBV7-7 and TRBJ2-5; 8 bases are shared with TRBD1. J was trimmed by 5 bases and V by 5 bases; bases with no gene match: 4. Germline V CDR1 and CDR2: SSHAT, FNYEAQ (reference sequence). CDR3 size: 13 residues. CDR3 residues: CASSPDRVETQYF. The CDR3 nucleotides are TGTGCCAGCAGCCCGGACAGGGTGGAGACCCAGTACTTC.

A single count supports this clone. This chain joins TRBV2 and TRBJ1-5, with D maybe TRBD1 (6 bases). Germline values: CDR1 SNHLY, CDR2 FYNNEI. The length of the CDR3 is 15 residues. With 1 base removed from V and 7 bases from J, the gap between germline ends came to 14 bases. The CDR3 loop reads CASSEGGRKAQPQHF. The CDR3, as DNA: TGTGCCAGCAGTGAAGGGGGGCGCAAAGCCCAGCCCCAGCATTTT.

The gene calls are TRBV2 and TRBJ1-1; 7 bases align to TRBD1. CDR1 and CDR2 from the germline V gene are SNHLY and FYNNEI. After removal of 10 bases from V and 1 base from J, the junction contained 12 bases not matched to a gene. This CDR3 contains 15 residues. The chain's CDR3 is CANRWTGLWNTEAFF. In DNA form, the CDR3 reads TGTGCCAACAGATGGACAGGCCTTTGGAACACTGAAGCTTTCTTT.

This clone was counted between two and nine times. The V gene is TRBV12-3 or TRBV12-4, the J gene TRBJ2-1; D is possibly TRBD1 or TRBD2 (5 bases each). This CDR3 region has 13 residues. Trimming stripped 2 bases from V and 10 bases from J, with 12 bases between. The CDR3 sequence: CASSLIAWDEQFF. The DNA for the CDR3 is TGTGCCAGCAGTTTAATTGCTTGGGACGAGCAGTTCTTC.

The V gene is TRBV20-1, the J gene TRBJ1-1; D not resolved. The CDR3 contains 11 residues. The V gene lost 5 bases and the J gene lost 8 bases, with 12 bases spanning the gap. Germline lookup yields CDR1 DFQATT and CDR2 SNEGSKA (reference sequence). Here the CDR3 DNA reads TGCAGTGCTCGAGGGCGGATAGAAGCTTTCTTT. Translation: CSARGRIEAFF.

This clone was counted between two and nine times. The rearrangement joins TRBV7-7 to TRBJ2-2, with D perhaps matching TRBD1 (6 bases). Trimming took off 4 bases at V and 7 bases at J, with 10 bases between the two ends. This CDR3 region has 13 residues. Germline V gives CDR1 SSHAT, CDR2 FNYEAQ (reference sequence). CDR3 DNA sequence: TGTGCCAGCAGCTCCAGGGGCGGCGGGGAGCTGTTTTTT. This gives the protein CASSSRGGGELFF.

This chain joins TRBV7-2 and TRBJ2-3, with a weak D call TRBD1 (6 bases). Germline V gives CDR1 SGHTA, CDR2 FQGNSA. V was trimmed by 5 bases and J by 2 bases, leaving 17 bases between them. The CDR3 covers 16 residues. CDR3 sequence: CASSLGQNLYTDTQYF. In DNA, the CDR3 is TGTGCCAGCAGCCTAGGACAGAACCTCTACACAGATACGCAGTATTTT.

J is TRBJ1-1 and V is TRBV29-1, with D possibly matching TRBD1 (6 bases). Germline CDR1 and CDR2: SQVTM and ANQGSEA. V lost 4 bases and J 6 bases, leaving 9 bases between the germline ends. The CDR3 sequence is 11 residues long. The CDR3 DNA is TGCAGCGTTGGGGGGCGGGCTGAAGCTTTCTTT. Residues: CSVGGRAEAFF.

The chain recombines TRBV4-1 with TRBJ2-1; D is ambiguous. Trimming removed 2 bases at V and 0 bases at J, with 11 bases between. The germline gives CDR1 MGHRA, CDR2 YSYEKL. The CDR3 is 16 amino acids. The CDR3 loop reads CASSQPGKSSYNEQFF. CDR3 DNA sequence: TGCGCCAGCAGCCAACCAGGTAAAAGCTCCTACAATGAGCAGTTCTTC.

This clone was picked up one time. CDR3 loop: CASSDLGQASYQPQHF. The CDR3 bases are TGTGCCAGCAGTGACCTGGGACAGGCTTCCTATCAGCCCCAGCATTTT. The gene calls are TRBV6-1 and TRBJ1-5, with 8 bases aligning to TRBD1. This CDR3 spans 16 amino acids. V lost 3 bases, J lost 5 bases, and 9 bases stayed unmatched. CDR1 is MNHNS, CDR2 SASEGT, per germline.

The V and J genes are TRBV28 and TRBJ1-1; 7 positions match TRBD1. The germline V gene has CDR1 MDHEN and CDR2 SYDVKM. There are 19 residues in the CDR3. V shed 7 bases, J shed 0 bases, and the junction held 20 bases outside the gene matches. CDR3 sequence: CASITAGLRPGGMNTEAFF. The DNA for the CDR3 is TGTGCCAGCATCACGGCAGGGTTAAGACCAGGGGGAATGAACACTGAAGCTTTCTTT.